Below, 17 T cell receptor beta chains from the same sample are listed, as sequenced in a study of blood T cell repertoires in COVID-19. Using immunoSEQ multiplex PCR, the repertoire was profiled, and TCRdb retains in-frame clones only, with some absent. The sample lists 200,000 to 250,000 clones; 84% were seen once. The sample was peripheral blood. All receptors derive from a man aged 25-40 years with active or convalescent COVID-19.

The gene calls are TRBV19 and TRBJ1-5; possible D gene TRBD1, 5 bases. Germline CDR1 reads LNHDA; CDR2 reads SQIVND (reference sequence). V was cut by 1 base and J by 8 bases, with 15 bases left in between. The CDR3 runs to 15 residues. CDR3 DNA sequence: TGTGCCAGTAGTATAGCAGGGATAAATCCCGAGCCCCAGCATTTT. It translates to CASSIAGINPEPQHF.

V gene TRBV19 combines with J gene TRBJ2-3; TRBD1 might be the D (5 bases). Trimming left V 5 bases short and J 3 bases short, with 15 bases between. This CDR3 is built from 15 residues. The V gene's germline CDR1 is LNHDA and CDR2 SQIVND (reference sequence). The CDR3 protein is CASSWGTTNTDTQYF. The CDR3 DNA reads as TGTGCCAGTAGTTGGGGCACCACAAATACAGATACGCAGTATTTT.

The chain uses TRBV12-3 or TRBV12-4 and TRBJ1-6; D remains unclear. This CDR3 spans 13 amino acids. V lost 3 bases, J lost 8 bases, and 8 bases lay in between. CDR3 sequence: CASSFERDSPLHF. CDR3 coding DNA: TGTGCCAGCAGTTTTGAGAGGGATTCACCCCTCCACTTT.

The chain links TRBV4-1 to TRBJ2-1; no definite D call. CDR1 is MGHRA and CDR2 is YSYEKL in the germline V gene. Trimming took off 0 bases at V and 2 bases at J, with 5 bases between the two ends. This CDR3 contains 14 residues. CDR3 in amino acids: CASSQDSTYNEQFF. The CDR3 nucleotides read TGCGCCAGCAGCCAAGATTCCACCTACAATGAGCAGTTCTTC.

The V call is TRBV30, the J call TRBJ2-2, with 9 bases aligning to TRBD2. This CDR3 has 15 amino acids. Trimming removed 1 base from V and 6 bases from J; junction bases left unmatched: 6. Germline V gene data show CDR1 as GTSNPN and CDR2 as SVGIG (reference sequence). CDR3 sequence (DNA): TGTGCCTGGAGTGGCGGGAGGGCCAACCCCGGGGAGCTGTTTTTT. Its protein is CAWSGGRANPGELFF.

The chain carries TRBV5-6 and TRBJ2-1, with 12 bases that match TRBD2. This CDR3 contains 17 residues. After removal of 0 bases from V and 11 bases from J, the junction contained 12 bases not matched to a gene. Germline V gives CDR1 SGHDT, CDR2 YYEEEE. The CDR3 reads CASSLAGLAGGPGQQFF. Written as DNA, the CDR3 is TGTGCCAGCAGCTTGGCGGGGCTAGCGGGAGGGCCGGGGCAGCAGTTCTTC.

The rearrangement joins TRBV6-2 or TRBV6-3 to TRBJ2-3, with TRBD2 identical over 14 bases. The germline V gene encodes CDR1 MNHEY and CDR2 SVGEGT. Trimming took 6 bases from V and 3 from J; bases not matched to a gene: 11. CDR3 length: 18 residues. CDR3 DNA: TGTGCCAGCAGCAAACGACTAGCGGGGGGGCGAGAGACAGATACGCAGTATTTT. This translates into CASSKRLAGGRETDTQYF.

The rearrangement uses TRBV7-9 and TRBJ2-7; 8 positions agree with TRBD1. J was trimmed by 0 bases and V by 7 bases; bases with no gene match: 5. Germline V gene data show CDR1 as SEHNR and CDR2 as FQNEAQ (reference sequence). The CDR3 has 14 residues. The CDR3 nucleotides read TGTGCCAGCAAAACAGGGGGGAGCTCCTACGAGCAGTACTTC. Its protein is CASKTGGSSYEQYF.

This clone has just one count. The V call is TRBV12-3 or TRBV12-4, the J call TRBJ2-1, with TRBD2 matching 12 bases. The J segment lost 15 bases and the V segment lost 5 bases, leaving 5 bases of the junction unmatched. The CDR3 is 12 residues long. CDR3 sequence: CASSRTSGVLFF. DNA for the CDR3: TGTGCCAGCAGTAGGACTAGCGGGGTCCTGTTCTTC.

The chain uses TRBV7-8 and TRBJ1-1; D is ambiguous. This CDR3 is built from 11 residues. V gave up 4 bases and J gave up 10 bases, with 10 bases separating them. Germline V gene data show CDR1 as SGHVS and CDR2 as FQNEAQ. CDR3 residues: CASSSPGPAFF. CDR3 DNA: TGTGCCAGCAGCTCCCCGGGTCCAGCTTTCTTT.

This chain uses TRBV2 with TRBJ2-4; 11 bases agree with TRBD1. Per germline, CDR1 SNHLY and CDR2 FYNNEI. The V segment lost 3 bases and the J segment 6 bases; nucleotides outside the gene matches: 4. This CDR3 is built from 15 residues. CDR3 region: CASSERGTGGNIQYF. In DNA form, the CDR3 reads TGTGCCAGCAGTGAGAGGGGGACAGGGGGAAACATTCAGTACTTC.

This clone was seen only once. The chain links TRBV7-2 to TRBJ2-7, with D tentatively TRBD2 (7 bases). Germline loops: CDR1 SGHTA, CDR2 FQGNSA. With 1 base removed from V and 2 bases from J, the gap between germline ends came to 9 bases. CDR3 length: 14 amino acids. CDR3 DNA sequence: TGTGCCAGCAGCTTAGAGGGGGGGCCCTACGAGCAGTACTTC. This translates into CASSLEGGPYEQYF.

This rearrangement joins TRBV28 to TRBJ1-5, with TRBD1 identical over 8 bases. Germline CDR1 reads MDHEN; CDR2 reads SYDVKM. The V gene end was trimmed by 6 bases and the J gene end by 7 bases; junction bases not matched to a gene: 2. The CDR3 is 12 amino acids. CDR3 bases: TGTGCCAGCAGGGACAGGGACCAGCCCCAGCATTTT. This codes for CASRDRDQPQHF.

The J gene is TRBJ2-6, the V gene TRBV2; D ambiguous. CDR1 SNHLY and CDR2 FYNNEI come from the germline V gene. Trimming left V 7 bases short and J 4 bases short, with 17 bases between. CDR3 length: 16 residues. The CDR3 DNA is TGTGCCAGCAAAGCGTCAGCAGTTAGGGGGGCCAACGTCCTGACTTTC. Its protein is CASKASAVRGANVLTF.

The chain recombines TRBV7-8 with TRBJ2-2; no clear D. The length of the CDR3 is 14 residues. Trimming shortened V by 6 bases and J by 3 bases, and 11 bases separated the two germline ends. Germline V gives CDR1 SGHVS, CDR2 FQNEAQ. Here the CDR3 reads CASRGAWDTGELFF. Here the CDR3 DNA reads TGTGCCAGCAGGGGCGCATGGGACACCGGGGAGCTGTTTTTT.

The chain is built from TRBV27 and TRBJ1-1; TRBD1 agrees at 8 bases. The germline gives CDR1 MNHEY, CDR2 SMNVEV (reference sequence). The CDR3 consists of 14 residues. The ends lost 2 bases at V and 6 bases at J; junction bases unmatched: 5. For the CDR3, the DNA is TGTGCCAGCAGTTTACAGGGGGCTAGAGCTGAAGCTTTCTTT. Translated: CASSLQGARAEAFF.

Only one count was recorded for this clone. This chain links TRBV4-3 with TRBJ2-2, with 8 positions matching TRBD1. CDR1 is LGHNA, CDR2 YSLEER, per germline. The trim removed 0 bases at V and 6 bases at J, leaving 15 bases unmatched. The CDR3 has 19 amino acids. Written as DNA, the CDR3 is TGCGCCAGCAGCCAAGATTCGTGGGGGGACAGGTCTATGTCCGGGGAGCTGTTTTTT. Protein sequence: CASSQDSWGDRSMSGELFF.